Listed below are T cell receptor beta chains from one sample, sequenced in a study of blood T cell repertoires in COVID-19. Profiling relied on immunoSEQ multiplex PCR, and the TCRdb table lists in-frame clones only, not all of them. The table records about 120,000 clones, about 85% of them present only once. Sequencing used peripheral blood. The receptors derive from an older man with acute or convalescent COVID-19. The CDR3 runs from the conserved cysteine through the conserved F or W. A D gene is named only where the DNA matches it firmly.

- | TRBV15 | CATSGLQGQGETQYF
- | TRBV5-4 | CASSPFPQETQYF
TRBD2 | TRBV5-1 | CASSWTTTSGRAGEQYF
- | TRBV18 | CASSPPSGGAEGTEAFF
- | TRBV12-3/TRBV12-4 | CASTPGLGQPQHF
- | TRBV19 | CASTLGQHNQPQHF
- | TRBV6-4 | CASSDSGGLGYTF
- | TRBV2 | CASSEALVLKDLYGYTF
TRBD1 | TRBV5-4 | CASLDRGAYNEQFF
- | TRBV6-1 | CASSEVADTEAFF
- | TRBV10-1 | CASSEQGTTEAFF
- | TRBV19 | CASSMARALYGYTF
- | TRBV30 | CAWSWLNTEAFF
- | TRBV6-5 | CASAQIGRTYEQYF
TRBD1 | TRBV28 | CASSSGQGPSAYSNQPQHF
TRBD1 | TRBV18 | CASSPNLGQSGNTIYF
- | TRBV5-1 | CASSPSTANTGELFF
- | TRBV20-1 | CSASADRPEQYF
- | TRBV7-9 | CASSLAGTSTNEKLFF
- | TRBV29-1 | CSVVSQNTEAFF
TRBD1 | TRBV5-1 | CASSLETPYRGGVEEKLFF
- | TRBV29-1 | CSAQASGSGNQPQHF
TRBD1 | TRBV5-1 | CASSLGDRANEKLFF
TRBD1 | TRBV11-1 | CASSLGTGQGRQTQYF
- | TRBV11-3 | CASSLTGSSYEQYF
- | TRBV11-2 | CASSSRDGAYEKLFF
- | TRBV10-3 | CAISNRQIYEQYF
- | TRBV5-3 | CARIFPARAYGYTF
- | TRBV27 | CASRLTFRRSTDTQYF
- | TRBV7-8 | CASSLGPGLNTEAFF
- | TRBV18 | CASSPRQEEGEAFF
TRBD1 | TRBV7-8 | CASSSRTGNDYGYTF
TRBD1 | TRBV7-2 | CASQGQGAHEQYF
TRBD2 | TRBV18 | CASSPSGRRQETQYF
- | TRBV5-6 | CASSLMLANYGYTF
- | TRBV27 | CASSLGGAPHEQYF
- | TRBV7-2 | CASRPLDRPSAEAFF
TRBD2 | TRBV5-1 | CASSQGGMAGGPYEQYF
TRBD1 | TRBV5-1 | CASSSGTGGLYYGYTF
- | TRBV6-5 | CASSYGEDSIQYF
- | TRBV5-1 | CASTDSPGMNTEAFF
- | TRBV6-6 | CASSRLSYEQYF
- | TRBV19 | CASSIPSFPEKLFF
- | TRBV5-1 | CASSLYNGADTQYF
TRBD1 | TRBV12-5 | CASPQPTGTGRTGELFF
TRBD1 | TRBV15 | CATSRSGTGGSYEQYF